This T cell receptor (beta chain) came from a study of blood T cell repertoires in COVID-19. About the study: Samples of COVID-19 (acute and convalescent) were obtained from the United States, Italy and Spain. Sample material is recorded as cDNA or gDNA derived from T cells, B-cell-depleted T cells, or PBMCs.

CDR1 is SQVTM and CDR2 is ANQGSEA in the germline V gene. The V gene lost 5 bases and the J gene lost 4 bases, with 14 bases spanning the gap. CDR3 length: 13 amino acids. Study processing details: Cell counts per sample came from amplifying reference gene primers. Sequencing was performed with immunoSEQ multiplex PCR; in TCRdb, only in-frame clones are kept and a portion is missing. V and J calls and clone size are copied from that table; D and trimming were computed from the DNA. This table has 68,000 or so clones, around four fifths appearing once. The sample consisted of peripheral blood. The chain combines TRBV29-1 with TRBJ1-2; D might be TRBD1 (5 bases). The sequence was collected from a human donor in a cohort sampled during active COVID-19. The CDR3 coding sequence is TGCAGCGTTAGAAACCGGGGGGGCTATGGCTACACCTTC. It yields the protein CSVRNRGGYGYTF.